The 21 T cell receptor beta chains in this list originate from one sample, sequenced in a study of brain T cells in children with intractable seizures. The time point denotes: blood from clinic visit 5 months post-surgery; TSC patient then seizure free. TCRdb's copy holds only in-frame clones and misses some; the assay was immunoSEQ multiplex PCR. The sample lists 340,000 or so clones, approximately 93% occurring once. Sequenced material: peripheral blood, taken about 5 months after surgery. Source of these receptors: a boy less than two years old with tuberous sclerosis and intractable seizures.

The chain has TRBV24-1 and TRBJ2-1, with D hard to call. Germline loops: CDR1 KGHDR, CDR2 SFDVKD. This CDR3 is built from 15 residues. V lost 5 bases and J lost 0, with 10 bases in between. Here the CDR3 reads CATSVGNSSYNEQFF. The CDR3 bases are TGTGCCACCAGTGTGGGTAATTCCTCCTACAATGAGCAGTTCTTC.

The chain links TRBV27 to TRBJ1-6; 7 bases line up with TRBD1. V was clipped by 0 bases and J by 9 bases; unmatched bases: 2. The V gene's germline CDR1 is MNHEY and CDR2 SMNVEV (reference sequence). The CDR3 loop spans 14 amino acids. The CDR3 coding sequence is TGTGCCAGCAGTTTATCGCCAGGGGGTTCACCCCTCCACTTT. Protein sequence: CASSLSPGGSPLHF.

The chain combines TRBV2 with TRBJ2-7; 7 bases match TRBD2. With V trimmed by 5 bases and J by 10 bases, 14 bases remained unmatched. Germline V gene lookup returns CDR1 SNHLY and CDR2 FYNNEI. The CDR3 is 14 amino acids. CDR3 amino acids: CASSQLALTPFQYF. In DNA, the CDR3 is TGTGCCAGCAGTCAACTAGCGCTTACTCCCTTTCAGTACTTC. Supplemented by reference TRBV2 and TRBJ2-7, the full variable domain reads EPEVTQTPSHQVTQMGQEVILRCVPISNHLYFYWYRQILGQKVEFLVSFYNNEISEKSEIFDDQFSVERPDGSNFTLKIRSTKLEDSAMYFCASSQLALTPFQYFGPGTRLTVT.

The gene calls are TRBV28 and TRBJ2-5, with D possibly being TRBD1 (9 bases). Germline CDR1 and CDR2: MDHEN and SYDVKM. V lost 6 bases and J 5 bases, leaving 16 bases between the germline ends. The CDR3 sequence is 14 residues long. Here the CDR3 reads CASRGQGGGETQYF. The CDR3 nucleotides read TGTGCCAGCAGGGGACAGGGCGGGGGGGAGACCCAGTACTTC.

V usage is TRBV19 and J usage is TRBJ2-1; a possible D gene is TRBD2 (6 bases). This CDR3 is built from 15 residues. The V end lost 8 bases, the J end lost 7 bases, and 21 bases lay between the germline ends. From germline, CDR1 is LNHDA and CDR2 SQIVND (reference sequence). The CDR3 spells CASRTNGLALNEQFF. The CDR3 region has the DNA TGTGCCAGTCGAACGAACGGTCTAGCGCTTAATGAGCAGTTCTTC.

This sequence joins TRBV5-6 and TRBJ1-5; a weak D match, TRBD1 (5 bases). The CDR3 has 14 amino acids. The V gene's germline CDR1 is SGHDT and CDR2 YYEEEE. The V end lost 0 bases, the J end lost 4 bases, and 8 bases lay between the germline ends. The DNA of the CDR3 is TGTGCCAGCAGCTTGGGACAGTATAATCAGCCCCAGCATTTT. Protein sequence: CASSLGQYNQPQHF.

The rearrangement links TRBV30 to TRBJ1-2; D unresolved. Trimming cost V 0 bases and J 4 bases, with 12 bases left between them. Per the germline V gene, CDR1 is GTSNPN and CDR2 is SVGIG (reference sequence). This CDR3 is built from 14 residues. CDR3 region: CAWSVRGFGYGYTF. The CDR3 region has the DNA TGTGCCTGGAGTGTACGAGGGTTCGGCTATGGCTACACCTTC.

This sequence joins TRBV27 and TRBJ2-3, with D perhaps matching TRBD2 (5 bases). This CDR3 has 14 residues. CDR1 is MNHEY, CDR2 SMNVEV, per germline (reference sequence). Trimming took off 6 bases at V and 6 bases at J, with 16 bases between the two ends. The CDR3 region has the DNA TGTGCCAGCAGGGCCCTGCTAGCACCGGATACGCAGTATTTT. The encoded protein is CASRALLAPDTQYF.

The CDR3 loop is CASSLAIGDYEQYF. CDR3 bases: TGCGCCAGCAGCTTGGCCATAGGGGACTACGAGCAGTACTTC. The rearrangement joins TRBV5-1 to TRBJ2-7, with D possibly TRBD1 on 5 matching bases. Germline CDR1 is SGHRS and CDR2 is YFSETQ. Trimming left V 0 bases short and J 3 bases short, with 10 bases between. The CDR3 extends over 14 amino acids.

The chain recombines TRBV11-3 with TRBJ2-6, with 13 bases that match TRBD2. V lost 1 base to trimming and J lost 2 bases; unmatched junction nucleotides: 5. Germline V lookup: CDR1 SGHNT, CDR2 YENEEA. This CDR3 is built from 19 residues. The CDR3, as DNA: TGTGCCAGCAGCTTAGCCGGGACTAGCGGGGAGGCTGGGGCCAACGTCCTGACTTTC. Encoded protein: CASSLAGTSGEAGANVLTF.

V is TRBV24-1 and J is TRBJ2-5; 7 bases line up with TRBD2. Germline V gene sequence: CDR1 KGHDR, CDR2 SFDVKD. The CDR3 extends over 13 amino acids. Trimming took 7 bases from V and 1 from J; bases not matched to a gene: 2. The CDR3 DNA reads as TGTGCCACCAGGGGAGGGACCCAAGAGACCCAGTACTTC. Its translation is CATRGGTQETQYF.

The rearrangement uses TRBV7-9 and TRBJ1-5; unclear D gene. CDR1 is SEHNR, CDR2 FQNEAQ, per germline (reference sequence). V gave up 3 bases and J gave up 3 bases, with 9 bases separating them. The CDR3 sequence is 14 residues long. CDR3 amino acids: CASSLGSYNQPQHF. DNA for the CDR3: TGTGCCAGCAGCTTGGGGTCTTACAATCAGCCCCAGCATTTT.

V is TRBV5-1 and J is TRBJ2-5, with 9 nucleotides matching TRBD1. CDR1 and CDR2 from the germline V gene are SGHRS and YFSETQ. This CDR3 comprises 15 residues. Losses at the gene ends were 5 bases for V and 5 bases for J; bases not matched to a gene: 10. The CDR3 spells CASREQGAEEETQYF. The CDR3 region has the DNA TGCGCCAGCAGGGAACAGGGGGCAGAGGAGGAGACCCAGTACTTC.

The rearrangement links TRBV6-1 to TRBJ1-5; no clear D gene. Trimming took 3 bases from V and 7 from J, leaving 13 bases between them. Germline CDR1 MNHNS, CDR2 SASEGT. This CDR3 has 14 amino acids. The CDR3 region has the DNA TGTGCCAGCAGTGAGGACCCCAGTCACCAGCCCCAGCATTTT. Translated, it gives CASSEDPSHQPQHF.

The V and J genes are TRBV5-1 and TRBJ2-2; 15 nucleotides align to TRBD2. V shed 4 bases, J shed 2 bases, and the junction held 9 bases outside the gene matches. This CDR3 comprises 19 residues. Germline CDR1 reads SGHRS; CDR2 reads YFSETQ. The CDR3 region has the DNA TGCGCCAGCAGCCCCCGGGGACTAGCGGGGGGACCTAACACCGGGGAGCTGTTTTTT. It translates to CASSPRGLAGGPNTGELFF.

The chain uses TRBV28 and TRBJ2-7; TRBD1 matches 12 bases. Germline CDR1 is MDHEN and CDR2 is SYDVKM. Trimming removed 8 bases from V and 4 bases from J; junction bases left unmatched: 3. This CDR3 comprises 13 residues. CDR3 sequence reads: CASGTGGNYEQYF. DNA of the CDR3: TGTGCCAGCGGGACAGGGGGCAATTACGAGCAGTACTTC. Full variable domain (missing parts from reference TRBV28 and TRBJ2-7): DVKVTQSSRYLVKRTGEKVFLECVQDMDHENMFWYRQDPGLGLRLIYFSYDVKMKEKGDIPEGYSVSREKKERFSLILESASTNQTSMYLCASGTGGNYEQYFGPGTRLTVT.

About this clone itself: Other nucleotide sequences in the sample specify the same CDR3. The chain is built from TRBV12-3 or TRBV12-4 and TRBJ2-3; no clear D gene. The CDR3 contains 13 residues. V was clipped by 1 base and J by 2 bases, with 4 bases between them. The DNA of the CDR3 is TGTGCCAGCAGTTTAGTCTCCACAGATACGCAGTATTTT. Translated: CASSLVSTDTQYF.

CDR3 sequence: CASSIDPDRVNYGYTF. DNA of the CDR3: TGTGCCAGTAGTATAGACCCGGACAGAGTTAACTATGGCTACACCTTC. The V gene is TRBV19, the J gene TRBJ1-2, with TRBD1 as a possible D gene (6 bases). Between the trimmed V and J ends, which lost 0 bases and 1 base, there was a span of 12 bases. The CDR3 length is 16 residues. Germline CDR1 LNHDA, CDR2 SQIVND (reference sequence).

The chain employs TRBV6-5 and TRBJ2-1, with 12 nucleotides matching TRBD2. Germline CDR1 is MNHEY and CDR2 is SVGAGI. Germline trimming cut 11 bases from V and 6 bases from J; bases unmatched to any gene: 5. This CDR3 region has 13 residues. CDR3 DNA sequence: TGTGCCGGGGGACTAGCGGGCTCCAATGAGCAGTTCTTC. It encodes CAGGLAGSNEQFF.

The chain is built from TRBV11-2 and TRBJ2-3; 12 nucleotides line up with TRBD2. The length of the CDR3 is 18 residues. The germline gives CDR1 SGHAT, CDR2 FQNNGV. V lost 5 bases to trimming and J lost 1 base; unmatched junction nucleotides: 10. The CDR3 loop is CASSGRTSGGSRTDTQYF. As DNA, the CDR3 is TGTGCCAGCAGCGGGCGAACTAGCGGGGGGTCCCGCACAGATACGCAGTATTTT.

The chain employs TRBV2 and TRBJ1-1; D is unclear. Germline V CDR1 and CDR2: SNHLY, FYNNEI. V was clipped by 3 bases and J by 4 bases, with 12 bases between them. The CDR3 is 14 amino acids. In nucleotides, the CDR3 is TGTGCCAGCAGTGAGGCATCTAGGATCACTGAAGCTTTCTTT. This sequence encodes CASSEASRITEAFF.